The rows below give T cell receptor beta chains drawn from one sample of a study of cytomegalovirus exposure and HLA in healthy donors. This table comes from immunoSEQ multiplex PCR, and its TCRdb copy is limited to in-frame clones, with some not included. The data show about 130,000 clones, more than 70% seen once. Source material: PBMCs. These receptor sequences come from a man aged 30 to 45 in good health and CMV-seronegative. Both conserved end residues are part of each CDR3. Fields, in order: V gene, CDR3 protein.

>TRBV10-3
CATLAGGLETQYF
>TRBV28
CASSSVSYEQYF
>TRBV27
CASSNFGTGGLEQYF
>TRBV11-2
CASSWGGGLNAGYTF
>TRBV5-3
CARSLESSTDTQYF
>TRBV9
CASSGTSGRWSDTQYF
>TRBV27
CASKKTGSDEQFF
>TRBV27
CASSETTDTEAFF
>TRBV6-5
CASSYGASYQQYF
>TRBV2
CASSLGFANYGYTF
>TRBV7-6
CASSTDIANTGELFF
>TRBV5-5
CASSWDRVGEQYF
>TRBV2
CASSEQGAAEAFF
>TRBV6-5
CASSYSMGGPETQYF
>TRBV7-3
CASSQGGNTGELFF